Below are 18 T cell receptor beta chains sequenced from a single sample in a study of OX40 agonist ivuxolimab in advanced cancers. Sequencing was performed with immunoSEQ multiplex PCR; in TCRdb, only in-frame clones are kept and a portion is missing. The sample holds nearly 8,000 clones; 79% are singletons and the top ten take around 36%. The sequences come from CD4+ or CD8+ T cells sorted from blood, collected in a trial of the OX40 agonist ivuxolimab. The receptors stem from an adult with an advanced solid tumor such as melanoma, head and neck, liver or kidney cancer.

The chain couples TRBV9 to TRBJ2-5; 9 bases line up with TRBD1. Gene TRBJ2-7 matches the end of the DNA better, so the J call may be wrong. CDR3 length: 14 residues. Germline loops: CDR1 SGDLS, CDR2 YYNGEE. This CDR3 is CASSAGQGNYEQYF. The CDR3 DNA reads as TGTGCCAGCAGCGCGGGACAGGGCAACTACGAGCAGTACTTC.

The chain employs TRBV7-6 and TRBJ2-6; tentatively, D is TRBD2 (5 bases). V lost 2 bases and J 1 base, leaving 9 bases between the germline ends. CDR1 is SGHVS, CDR2 FNYEAQ, per germline. The CDR3 has 16 residues. The CDR3 is CASSLISESGANVLTF. DNA for the CDR3: TGTGCCAGCAGCTTAATTAGCGAATCTGGGGCCAACGTCCTGACTTTC.

The chain has TRBV7-6 and TRBJ2-5, with TRBD2 identical over 14 bases. CDR1 SGHVS and CDR2 FNYEAQ come from the germline V gene. Germline trimming cut 1 base from V and 7 bases from J; bases unmatched to any gene: 2. The length of the CDR3 is 15 residues. The CDR3: CASSLETSGGGTQYF. Here the CDR3 DNA reads TGTGCCAGCAGCTTAGAGACTAGCGGGGGGGGGACCCAGTACTTC. Together with reference TRBV7-6 and TRBJ2-5, the CDR3 gives the full variable domain: GAGVSQSPRYKVTKRGQDVALRCDPISGHVSLYWYRQALGQGPEFLTYFNYEAQQDKSGLPNDRFSAERPEGSISTLTIQRTEQRDSAMYRCASSLETSGGGTQYFGPGTRLLVL.

This rearrangement joins TRBV4-3 to TRBJ1-2; D perhaps matches TRBD1 (6 bases). There are 17 residues in the CDR3. V lost 0 bases and J 5 bases, leaving 19 bases between the germline ends. CDR1 is LGHNA, CDR2 YSLEER, per germline. CDR3 nucleotide sequence: TGCGCCAGCAGCCAAGATAGGCAGGGGAGCCTCGTGTATGGCTACACCTTC. Amino acid sequence: CASSQDRQGSLVYGYTF.

V gene TRBV6-5 combines with J gene TRBJ2-2; D is unresolved. This CDR3 spans 12 amino acids. Trimming cost V 0 bases and J 6 bases, with 2 bases left between them. The V gene's germline CDR1 is MNHEY and CDR2 SVGAGI. CDR3 residues: CASSYSPGELFF. The CDR3 nucleotides are TGTGCCAGCAGTTACTCCCCCGGGGAGCTGTTTTTT.

This sequence joins TRBV7-8 and TRBJ1-6, with D possibly being TRBD1 (5 bases). There are 16 residues in the CDR3. Trimming stripped 5 bases from V and 0 bases from J, with 11 bases between. The germline gives CDR1 SGHVS, CDR2 FQNEAQ. CDR3 residues: CASSLTGDSYNSPLHF. CDR3 nucleotides: TGTGCCAGCAGCCTTACGGGGGACTCCTATAATTCACCCCTCCACTTT.

This chain links TRBV5-8 with TRBJ1-5, with 9 bases fitting TRBD1. Germline CDR1 is SGHTS and CDR2 is YDEGEE. The CDR3 totals 14 residues. With V trimmed by 4 bases and J by 6 bases, 5 bases remained unmatched. The DNA for the CDR3 is TGTGCCAGCAGCGGGGGACAGGGATTTCAGCCCCAGCATTTT. It translates to CASSGGQGFQPQHF.

This clone was observed a few times. Other DNA sequences of this sample code for an identical CDR3. This sequence joins TRBV7-2 and TRBJ2-3, with TRBD1 identical over 9 bases. V lost 4 bases to trimming and J lost 3 bases; unmatched junction nucleotides: 2. Germline V lookup: CDR1 SGHTA, CDR2 FQGNSA. The CDR3 runs 14 residues. CDR3 DNA: TGTGCCAGCAGCTGGACAGGGGCAACAGATACGCAGTATTTT. The encoded protein is CASSWTGATDTQYF.

V usage is TRBV18 and J usage is TRBJ2-5, with D unresolved. V dropped 3 bases and J dropped 1 base, with 15 bases sitting between them. CDR1 is KGHSH, CDR2 LQKENI, per germline. The CDR3 totals 16 residues. Here the CDR3 reads CASSPEWAEIQETQYF. The CDR3 region has the DNA TGTGCCAGCTCACCGGAATGGGCGGAGATCCAAGAGACCCAGTACTTC.

The V call is TRBV19, the J call TRBJ2-1; TRBD2 matches 8 bases. V lost 1 base, J lost 5 bases, and 1 base stayed unmatched. This CDR3 has 14 residues. Germline V lookup: CDR1 LNHDA, CDR2 SQIVND (reference sequence). The CDR3 loop reads CASSIAGGNNEQFF. The CDR3 DNA is TGTGCCAGTAGTATAGCGGGAGGGAACAATGAGCAGTTCTTC.

The V call is TRBV4-3, the J call TRBJ1-4; perhaps TRBD1 as D (5 bases). CDR1 is LGHNA and CDR2 is YSLEER in the germline V gene. V was cut by 3 bases and J by 5 bases, with 13 bases left in between. The CDR3 sequence is 15 residues long. The CDR3 region has the DNA TGCGCCAGCAGCCAGACAGACAGAGAGAATGAAAAACTGTTTTTT. This encodes CASSQTDRENEKLFF.

This chain connects TRBV11-2 to TRBJ2-3, with D perhaps being TRBD1 or TRBD2 (7 bases each). The germline V and J ends were trimmed by 0 bases and 5 bases, with 18 bases remaining between them. Germline V gives CDR1 SGHAT, CDR2 FQNNGV. The CDR3 is made up of 17 amino acids. The CDR3: CASSLEVGRGRKDTQYF. The CDR3, as DNA: TGTGCCAGCAGCTTAGAGGTTGGGAGGGGGCGGAAAGATACGCAGTATTTT.

On this clone: The sample carries other DNA sequences with the same CDR3. The rearrangement uses TRBV4-3 and TRBJ2-1, with 14 nucleotides matching TRBD2. V gave up 1 base and J gave up 8 bases; unmatched junction bases: 4. The CDR3 is 16 amino acids. The germline CDR1 and CDR2 sequences are LGHNA and YSLEER. The CDR3 loop reads CASSQGLAGGPDEQFF. CDR3 coding DNA: TGCGCCAGCAGCCAAGGACTAGCGGGAGGGCCCGATGAGCAGTTCTTC.

This sequence joins TRBV5-4 and TRBJ2-1; weak D call: TRBD1 (6 bases). The CDR3 has 14 residues. With 5 bases removed from V and 4 bases from J, the gap between germline ends came to 13 bases. The germline gives CDR1 SGHNT, CDR2 YYREEE (reference sequence). In nucleotides, the CDR3 is TGTGCCAGCAGTCCCCAGGGGCAGTACAATGAGCAGTTCTTC. Amino acids: CASSPQGQYNEQFF.

The chain is built from TRBV19 and TRBJ1-5; D is possibly TRBD1 (6 bases). V shed 5 bases and J shed 0 bases, with 11 bases lying between them. Germline CDR1 LNHDA, CDR2 SQIVND (reference sequence). This CDR3 comprises 15 residues. CDR3 region: CASSLRDISNQPQHF. CDR3 DNA sequence: TGTGCCAGTAGTCTCCGGGACATTAGCAATCAGCCCCAGCATTTT.

As to this clone: One end of the junction varies from germline; a read error may be responsible. The rearrangement uses TRBV5-4 and TRBJ2-7; D not certain. This CDR3 has 13 residues. Germline values: CDR1 SGHNT, CDR2 YYREEE (reference sequence). CDR3 region: CASSQSRSYEQYF. The CDR3 bases are TGCGCCAGCAGCCAATCTAGAAGCTACGAGCAGTACTTC.

The chain carries TRBV6-1 and TRBJ2-1; D may match TRBD1 or TRBD2 (5 bases each). The V end lost 3 bases, the J end lost 8 bases, and 23 bases lay between the germline ends. Germline assignment: CDR1 MNHNS and CDR2 SASEGT. The CDR3 is 17 amino acids. The CDR3 is CASSERVPGTRFHEQFF. The DNA for the CDR3 is TGTGCCAGCAGTGAGCGAGTCCCAGGGACCCGGTTCCATGAGCAGTTCTTC.

The rearrangement links TRBV4-1 to TRBJ2-7, with TRBD2 as a possible D gene (6 bases). Germline loops: CDR1 MGHRA, CDR2 YSYEKL. The V end was cut by 2 bases, the J end by 2 bases, with 16 bases between. CDR3 length: 16 residues. As DNA, the CDR3 is TGCGCCAGCAGCCAATCTCTTAGCGGCAAGCCCTACGAGCAGTACTTC. It encodes CASSQSLSGKPYEQYF.